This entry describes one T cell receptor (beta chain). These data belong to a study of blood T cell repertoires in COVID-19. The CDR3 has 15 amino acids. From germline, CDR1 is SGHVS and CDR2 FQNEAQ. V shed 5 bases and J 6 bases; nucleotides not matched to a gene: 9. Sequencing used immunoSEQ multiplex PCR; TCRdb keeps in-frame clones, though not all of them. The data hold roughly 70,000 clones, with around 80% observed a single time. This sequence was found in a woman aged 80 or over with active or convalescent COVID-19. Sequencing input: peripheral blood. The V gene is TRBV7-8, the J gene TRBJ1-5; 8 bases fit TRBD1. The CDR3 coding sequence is TGTGCCAGCAGCCCGGGGCAGGGGGCCTCTCAGCCCCAGCATTTT. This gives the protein CASSPGQGASQPQHF.